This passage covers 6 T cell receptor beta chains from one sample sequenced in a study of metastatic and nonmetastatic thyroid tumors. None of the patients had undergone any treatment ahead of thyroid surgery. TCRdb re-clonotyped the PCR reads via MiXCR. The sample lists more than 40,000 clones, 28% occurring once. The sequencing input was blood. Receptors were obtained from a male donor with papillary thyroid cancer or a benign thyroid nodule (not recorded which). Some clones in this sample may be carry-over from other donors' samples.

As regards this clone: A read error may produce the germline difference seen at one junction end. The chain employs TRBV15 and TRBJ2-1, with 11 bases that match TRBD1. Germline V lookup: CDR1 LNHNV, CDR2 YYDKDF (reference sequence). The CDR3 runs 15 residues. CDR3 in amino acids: CATSSPGQGGYEQFF. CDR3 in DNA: TGTGCCACTAGCAGCCCGGGACAGGGGGGATATGAGCAGTTCTTC. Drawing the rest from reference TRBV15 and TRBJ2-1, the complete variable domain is DAMVIQNPRYQVTQFGKPVTLSCSQTLNHNVMYWYQQKSSQAPKLLFHYYDKDFNNEADTPDNFQSRRPNTSFCFLDIRSPGLGDTAMYLCATSSPGQGGYEQFFGPGTRLTVL.

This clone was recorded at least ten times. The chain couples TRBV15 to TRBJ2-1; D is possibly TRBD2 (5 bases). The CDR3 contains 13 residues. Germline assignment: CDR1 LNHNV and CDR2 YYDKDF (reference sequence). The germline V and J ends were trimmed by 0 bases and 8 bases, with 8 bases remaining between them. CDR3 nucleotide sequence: TGTGCCACCAGCAGAGAGTCGGGGTATGAGCAGTTCTTC. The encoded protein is CATSRESGYEQFF.

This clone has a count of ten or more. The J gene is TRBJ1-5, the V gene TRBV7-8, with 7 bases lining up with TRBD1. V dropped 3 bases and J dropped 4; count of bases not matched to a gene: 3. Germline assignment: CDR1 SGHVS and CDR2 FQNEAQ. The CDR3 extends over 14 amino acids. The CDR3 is CASSFWDRNQPQHF. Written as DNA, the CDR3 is TGTGCCAGCAGCTTTTGGGACAGAAATCAGCCCCAGCATTTT.

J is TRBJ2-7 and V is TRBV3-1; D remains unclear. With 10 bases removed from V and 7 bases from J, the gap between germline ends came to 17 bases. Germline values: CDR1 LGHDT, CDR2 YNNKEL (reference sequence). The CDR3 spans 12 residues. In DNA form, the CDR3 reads TGTGCCACAAGCCTCCAGGTGGGTGAGCAGTACTTC. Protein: CATSLQVGEQYF.

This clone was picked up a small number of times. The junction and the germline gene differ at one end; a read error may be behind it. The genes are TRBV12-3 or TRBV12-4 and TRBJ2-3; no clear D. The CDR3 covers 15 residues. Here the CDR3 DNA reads TGTGCCAGCAGTTTATGGTCTCTCGCCACAGATACGCAGTACTTT. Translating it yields CASSLWSLATDTQYF.

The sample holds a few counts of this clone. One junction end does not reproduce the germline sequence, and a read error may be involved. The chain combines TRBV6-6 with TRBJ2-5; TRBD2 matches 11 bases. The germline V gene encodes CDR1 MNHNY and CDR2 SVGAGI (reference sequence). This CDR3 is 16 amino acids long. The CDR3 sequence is CASIYFVSGGEETQYF. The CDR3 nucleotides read TGTGCCAGCATTTACTTCGTTAGCGGGGGGGAAGAGACCCAGTACTTC.